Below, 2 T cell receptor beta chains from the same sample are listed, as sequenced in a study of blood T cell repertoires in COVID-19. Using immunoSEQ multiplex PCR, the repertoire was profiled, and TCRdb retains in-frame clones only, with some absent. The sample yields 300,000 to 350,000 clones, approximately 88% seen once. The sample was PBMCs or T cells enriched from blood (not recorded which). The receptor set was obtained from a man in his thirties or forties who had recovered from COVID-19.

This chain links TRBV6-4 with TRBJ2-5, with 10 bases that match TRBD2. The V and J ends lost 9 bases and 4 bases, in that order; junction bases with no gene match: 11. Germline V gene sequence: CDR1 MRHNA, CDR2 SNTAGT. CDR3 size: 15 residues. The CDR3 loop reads CARVRKRGGRETQYF. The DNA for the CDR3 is TGTGCCAGGGTTCGGAAGCGGGGGGGCCGAGAGACCCAGTACTTC.

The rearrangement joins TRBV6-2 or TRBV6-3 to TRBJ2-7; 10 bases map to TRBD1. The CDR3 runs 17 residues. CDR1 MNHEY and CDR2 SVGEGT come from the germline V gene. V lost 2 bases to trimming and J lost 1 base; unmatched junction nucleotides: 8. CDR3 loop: CASSYHRRDRGSYEQYF. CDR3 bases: TGTGCCAGCAGTTACCACCGCCGGGACAGGGGTTCCTACGAGCAGTACTTC.